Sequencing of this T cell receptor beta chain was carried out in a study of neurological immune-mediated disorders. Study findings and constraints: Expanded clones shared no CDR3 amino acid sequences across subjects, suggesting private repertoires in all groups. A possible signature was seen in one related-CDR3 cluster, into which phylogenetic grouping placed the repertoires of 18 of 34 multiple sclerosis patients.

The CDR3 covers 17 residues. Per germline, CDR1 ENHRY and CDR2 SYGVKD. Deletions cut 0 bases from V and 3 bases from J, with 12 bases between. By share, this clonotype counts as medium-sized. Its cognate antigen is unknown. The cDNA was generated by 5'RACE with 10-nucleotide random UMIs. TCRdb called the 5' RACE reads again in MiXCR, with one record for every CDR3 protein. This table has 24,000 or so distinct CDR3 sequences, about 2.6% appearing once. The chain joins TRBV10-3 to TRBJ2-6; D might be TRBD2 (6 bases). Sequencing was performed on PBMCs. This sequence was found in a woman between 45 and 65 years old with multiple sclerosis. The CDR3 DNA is TGTGCCATCAGTGAGTCGAGGGGAGGATTTGGGGCCAACGTCCTGACTTTC. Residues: CAISESRGGFGANVLTF.